This note documents a single TCR beta chain sequence. The sample is drawn from a study of blood T cell repertoires in COVID-19. Whole-study context: T cells, B-cell-depleted T cells, or PBMCs supplied cDNA or gDNA.

Trimming took 3 bases from V and 5 from J, leaving 11 bases between them. Per germline, CDR1 MDHEN and CDR2 SYDVKM. The CDR3 contains 14 residues. In the original workflow: Nucleated cell counts were estimated from reference gene primer amplification. Sequenced by immunoSEQ multiplex PCR; TCRdb stores in-frame clones only, minus some. The DNA gave D and trimming, while V, J and clone size come from that table. The table has about 120,000 clones, 80% to 90% seen once. The chain has TRBV28 and TRBJ1-5; D gene unclear. Sequences were obtained from peripheral blood. The source is a human donor in a cohort sampled during active COVID-19. The CDR3 loop reads CASSFRVGYQPQHF. The CDR3 nucleotides read TGTGCCAGCAGTTTCCGGGTAGGATATCAGCCCCAGCATTTT. Drawing the rest from reference TRBV28 and TRBJ1-5, the complete variable domain is DVKVTQSSRYLVKRTGEKVFLECVQDMDHENMFWYRQDPGLGLRLIYFSYDVKMKEKGDIPEGYSVSREKKERFSLILESASTNQTSMYLCASSFRVGYQPQHFGDGTRLSIL.